Shown below are 18 T cell receptor beta chains from a single sample sequenced in a study of T cells in localized non-small cell lung cancer. Sequenced by immunoSEQ multiplex PCR; TCRdb stores in-frame clones only, minus some. Here the sample spans 55,000 to 75,000 clones, about nine tenths being singletons. The sample in question was peripheral blood, obtained before any cancer treatment. The receptor set was obtained from a man aged 35-69 years with stage I lung adenocarcinoma.

In this sample, this clone turned up once. The rearrangement links TRBV27 to TRBJ1-1; 7 bases match TRBD1. The CDR3 is 14 residues long. V was clipped by 2 bases and J by 7 bases; unmatched bases: 7. Germline lookup yields CDR1 MNHEY and CDR2 SMNVEV (reference sequence). The CDR3 DNA follows: TGTGCCAGCAGTTTAGAAGGGGGCGCGGTTGAAGCTTTCTTT. Amino acid sequence: CASSLEGGAVEAFF.

The J gene is TRBJ2-1, the V gene TRBV7-9; TRBD2 might be the D (5 bases). V was pared by 5 bases and J by 2 bases, with 13 bases between. Germline CDR1 and CDR2: SEHNR and FQNEAQ (reference sequence). This CDR3 is 15 amino acids long. The CDR3 region has the DNA TGTGCCAGCAGCCCGACCGGGGATCCCTACAATGAGCAGTTCTTC. Translation gives CASSPTGDPYNEQFF.

The J gene is TRBJ2-7, the V gene TRBV6-6, with a tentative D call TRBD1 (5 bases). V was trimmed by 6 bases and J by 5 bases, leaving 11 bases between them. CDR1 and CDR2 (germline): MNHNY, SVGAGI (reference sequence). This CDR3 contains 12 residues. CDR3 nucleotide sequence: TGTGCCAGCAGCCTCGACAGTCACGAGCAGTACTTC. Translating it yields CASSLDSHEQYF.

This chain connects TRBV7-9 to TRBJ2-5; tentatively, D is TRBD1 (6 bases). The closer fit of TRBJ2-7 to the DNA end suggests the J call may be wrong. CDR1 and CDR2 (germline): SEHNR, FQNEAQ (reference sequence). The CDR3 is made up of 12 amino acids. The chain's CDR3 is CASSLAGGEQYF. CDR3 nucleotides: TGTGCCAGCAGCTTAGCAGGGGGCGAGCAGTACTTC.

The chain joins TRBV4-2 to TRBJ2-2, with 8 bases lining up with TRBD2. V shed 4 bases, J shed 0 bases, and the junction held 7 bases outside the gene matches. The length of the CDR3 is 17 residues. Per the germline V gene, CDR1 is LGHNA and CDR2 is YNFKEQ. CDR3 coding DNA: TGTGCCAGCAGCCCTAGACTAGCGAGTTCGAACACCGGGGAGCTGTTTTTT. The encoded protein is CASSPRLASSNTGELFF.

The V call is TRBV7-9, the J call TRBJ2-2; no clear D gene. Trimming shortened V by 5 bases and J by 7 bases, and 8 bases separated the two germline ends. Germline CDR1 is SEHNR and CDR2 is FQNEAQ (reference sequence). The CDR3 is 12 amino acids. CDR3 sequence reads: CASSHDIGELFF. The CDR3 nucleotides read TGTGCCAGCAGCCACGACATCGGGGAGCTGTTTTTT. The full variable domain, with the rest looked up from reference TRBV7-9 and TRBJ2-2, is DTGVSQNPRHKITKRGQNVTFRCDPISEHNRLYWYRQTLGQGPEFLTYFQNEAQLEKSRLLSDRFSAERPKGSFSTLEIQRTEQGDSAMYLCASSHDIGELFFGEGSRLTVL.

The table lists this clone with a count of one. The genes are TRBV6-1 and TRBJ2-7; D is uncertain. The CDR3 length is 14 residues. V was trimmed by 0 bases and J by 0 bases, leaving 6 bases between them. Germline loops: CDR1 MNHNS, CDR2 SASEGT. The CDR3 DNA reads as TGTGCCAGCAGTGAAGCCGGCAACTCCTACGAGCAGTACTTC. The encoded protein is CASSEAGNSYEQYF.

This chain joins TRBV19 and TRBJ2-1, with D perhaps matching TRBD1 (5 bases). Trimming left V 6 bases short and J 2 bases short, with 8 bases between. Germline V gene sequence: CDR1 LNHDA, CDR2 SQIVND (reference sequence). The CDR3 is made up of 13 amino acids. The CDR3 region is CASSPDTYNEQFF. The CDR3 DNA sequence: TGTGCCAGTAGCCCGGACACCTACAATGAGCAGTTCTTC.

This clone occurred once. V is TRBV14 and J is TRBJ1-1; 7 nucleotides agree with TRBD1. The germline V gene has CDR1 SGHDN and CDR2 FVKESK. The length of the CDR3 is 16 residues. V lost 3 bases, J lost 3 bases, and 10 bases stayed unmatched. DNA of the CDR3: TGTGCCAGCAGCCACCGACAGGGTGGAAGAGACACTGAAGCTTTCTTT. The encoded protein is CASSHRQGGRDTEAFF. The full variable domain, with the rest looked up from reference TRBV14 and TRBJ1-1, is EAGVTQFPSHSVIEKGQTVTLRCDPISGHDNLYWYRRVMGKEIKFLLHFVKESKQDESGMPNNRFLAERTGGTYSTLKVQPAELEDSGVYFCASSHRQGGRDTEAFFGQGTRLTVV.

The CDR3 spells CASSSQRTSGGDTQYF. The DNA of the CDR3 is TGTGCCAGCAGTTCCCAACGGACTAGTGGGGGAGATACGCAGTATTTT. This chain joins TRBV6-5 and TRBJ2-3, with 7 nucleotides matching TRBD2. The CDR3 is 16 amino acids. V trimming: 4 bases; J trimming: 5 bases; junction bases outside the gene matches: 12. Per the germline V gene, CDR1 is MNHEY and CDR2 is SVGAGI.

CDR3 bases: TGTGCCAGCAGTGAATGGGGGGAGGAGACCCAGTACTTC. This gives the protein CASSEWGEETQYF. V usage is TRBV25-1 and J usage is TRBJ2-5, with D tentatively TRBD2 (6 bases). The CDR3 has 13 residues. Trimming cost V 1 base and J 5 bases, with 8 bases left between them. Germline V CDR1 and CDR2: MGHDK, SYGVNS.

The chain joins TRBV5-1 to TRBJ1-4; tentative D call: TRBD1 (5 bases). Germline CDR1 SGHRS, CDR2 YFSETQ. The CDR3 spans 16 residues. V gave up 0 bases and J gave up 5 bases, with 14 bases separating them. Here the CDR3 DNA reads TGCGCCAGCAGCTTGGGAGGACATCTGGGGAATGAAAAACTGTTTTTT. This sequence encodes CASSLGGHLGNEKLFF.

The V and J genes are TRBV12-5 and TRBJ1-5; a possible D gene is TRBD1 (5 bases). Germline assignment: CDR1 LGHNT and CDR2 FRNRAP. CDR3 length equals 14 residues. The ends were cut back, 6 bases at V and 7 bases at J, with 16 bases in the middle. For the CDR3, the DNA is TGTGCTAGTGGCCGTGGGGGGATCGGCCAGCCCCAGCATTTT. Translation gives CASGRGGIGQPQHF.

This sequence joins TRBV19 and TRBJ2-5; 13 bases agree with TRBD2. Germline CDR1 LNHDA, CDR2 SQIVND (reference sequence). CDR3 size: 15 residues. J gave up 5 bases and V 4 bases, and 4 bases lay outside the gene matches. CDR3 sequence: CASSKGTSGTETQYF. The CDR3 region has the DNA TGTGCCAGTAGTAAGGGGACTAGCGGGACGGAGACCCAGTACTTC.

V usage is TRBV11-2 and J usage is TRBJ2-3; D not certain. CDR3 size: 13 residues. The germline V gene encodes CDR1 SGHAT and CDR2 FQNNGV. V was clipped by 2 bases and J by 2 bases, with 5 bases between them. The CDR3, as DNA: TGTGCCAGCAGCTTAAGGACCACAGATACGCAGTATTTT. It is translated as CASSLRTTDTQYF.

This clone was counted only a few times. V usage is TRBV6-1 and J usage is TRBJ2-5; possibly TRBD2 for D (5 bases). Germline loops: CDR1 MNHNS, CDR2 SASEGT. This CDR3 spans 11 amino acids. Trimming shortened V by 4 bases and J by 5 bases, and 5 bases separated the two germline ends. The CDR3 region has the DNA TGTGCCAGCAGTGCGGGGGAGACCCAGTACTTC. It codes for CASSAGETQYF.

This chain uses TRBV11-3 with TRBJ2-5, with D possibly being TRBD2 (6 bases). Germline values: CDR1 SGHNT, CDR2 YENEEA. The V and J ends lost 0 bases and 2 bases respectively, with 10 bases between them. The CDR3 covers 15 residues. Written as DNA, the CDR3 is TGTGCCAGCAGCTTAGAGGCGGGGCGGCAAGAGACCCAGTACTTC. Translation: CASSLEAGRQETQYF.

This chain joins TRBV19 and TRBJ2-6; possibly TRBD2 for D (6 bases). The CDR3 has 15 residues. The germline CDR1 and CDR2 sequences are LNHDA and SQIVND (reference sequence). Trimming cost V 4 bases and J 4 bases, with 11 bases left between them. The CDR3 DNA is TGTGCCAGTAGTACGTTCGGAGGGGGGGCCAACGTCCTGACTTTC. Its translation is CASSTFGGGANVLTF.